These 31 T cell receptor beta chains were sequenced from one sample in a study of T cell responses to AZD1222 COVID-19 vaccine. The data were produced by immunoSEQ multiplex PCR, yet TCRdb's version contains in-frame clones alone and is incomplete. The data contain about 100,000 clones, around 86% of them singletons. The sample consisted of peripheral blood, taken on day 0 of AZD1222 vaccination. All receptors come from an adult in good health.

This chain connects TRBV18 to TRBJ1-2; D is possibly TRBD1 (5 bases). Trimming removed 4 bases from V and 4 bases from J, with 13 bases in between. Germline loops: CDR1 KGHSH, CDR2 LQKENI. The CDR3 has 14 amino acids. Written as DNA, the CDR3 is TGTGCCAGCTCACGGGGTATCGGGGGCTATGGCTACACCTTC. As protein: CASSRGIGGYGYTF.

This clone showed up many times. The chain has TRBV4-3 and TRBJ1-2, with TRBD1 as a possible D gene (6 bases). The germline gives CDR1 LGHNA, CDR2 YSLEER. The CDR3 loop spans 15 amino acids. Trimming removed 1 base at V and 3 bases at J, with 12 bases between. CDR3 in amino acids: CASSQVRQAHYGYTF. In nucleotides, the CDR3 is TGCGCCAGCAGCCAAGTTCGACAGGCTCACTATGGCTACACCTTC.

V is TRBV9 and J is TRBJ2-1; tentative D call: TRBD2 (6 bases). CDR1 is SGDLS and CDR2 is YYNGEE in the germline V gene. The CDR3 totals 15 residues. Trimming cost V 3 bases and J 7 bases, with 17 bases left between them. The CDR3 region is CASSDGTFAGNEQFF. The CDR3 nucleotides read TGTGCCAGCAGCGACGGGACTTTCGCAGGAAATGAGCAGTTCTTC.

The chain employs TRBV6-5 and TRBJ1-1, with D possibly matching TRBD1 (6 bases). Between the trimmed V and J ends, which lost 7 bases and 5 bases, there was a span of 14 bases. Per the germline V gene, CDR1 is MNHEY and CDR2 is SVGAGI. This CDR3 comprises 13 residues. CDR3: CASKGGVGTEAFF. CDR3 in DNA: TGTGCCAGCAAGGGGGGTGTGGGGACTGAAGCTTTCTTT.

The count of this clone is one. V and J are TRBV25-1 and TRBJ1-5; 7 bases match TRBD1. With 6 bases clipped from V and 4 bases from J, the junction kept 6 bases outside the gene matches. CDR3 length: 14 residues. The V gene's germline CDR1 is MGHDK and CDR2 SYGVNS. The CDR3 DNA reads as TGTGCCAGCAGCGGAGGGGGCTCAAATCAGCCCCAGCATTTT. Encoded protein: CASSGGGSNQPQHF.

CDR3 bases: TGTGCCAGCAGTCGACAGGAAAAGACTGGTGGCTACACCTTC. The encoded protein is CASSRQEKTGGYTF. The V and J genes are TRBV6-5 and TRBJ1-2; D may be TRBD1 (6 bases). The germline V gene has CDR1 MNHEY and CDR2 SVGAGI. Deletions cut 5 bases from V and 7 bases from J, with 17 bases between. CDR3 length: 14 residues.

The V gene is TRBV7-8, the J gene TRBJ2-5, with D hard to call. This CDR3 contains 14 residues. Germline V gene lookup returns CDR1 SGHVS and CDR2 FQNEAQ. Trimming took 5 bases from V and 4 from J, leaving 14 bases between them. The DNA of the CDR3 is TGTGCCAGCAGCCGGCCGACTGTGGCAGAGACCCAGTACTTC. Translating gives CASSRPTVAETQYF.

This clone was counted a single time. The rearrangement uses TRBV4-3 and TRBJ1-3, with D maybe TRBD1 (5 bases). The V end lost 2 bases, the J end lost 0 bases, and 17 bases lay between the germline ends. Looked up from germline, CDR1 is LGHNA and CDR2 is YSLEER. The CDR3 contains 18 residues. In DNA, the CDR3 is TGCGCCAGCAGCCAAAATGCGGGGGAGGGGTTCTCTGGAAACACCATATATTTT. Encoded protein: CASSQNAGEGFSGNTIYF.

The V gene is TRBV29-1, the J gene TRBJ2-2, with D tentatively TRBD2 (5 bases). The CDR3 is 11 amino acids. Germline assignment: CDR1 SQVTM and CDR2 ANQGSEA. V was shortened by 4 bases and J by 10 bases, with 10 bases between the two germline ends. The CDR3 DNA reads TGCAGCGTTGGTGACGGGGTGGAGCTGTTTTTT. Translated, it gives CSVGDGVELFF.

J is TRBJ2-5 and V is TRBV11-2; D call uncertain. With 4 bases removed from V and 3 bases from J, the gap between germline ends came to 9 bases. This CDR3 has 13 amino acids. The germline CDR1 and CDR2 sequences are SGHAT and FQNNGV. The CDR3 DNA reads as TGTGCCAGCAGCTCCGGGCCAAAAGAGACCCAGTACTTC. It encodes CASSSGPKETQYF.

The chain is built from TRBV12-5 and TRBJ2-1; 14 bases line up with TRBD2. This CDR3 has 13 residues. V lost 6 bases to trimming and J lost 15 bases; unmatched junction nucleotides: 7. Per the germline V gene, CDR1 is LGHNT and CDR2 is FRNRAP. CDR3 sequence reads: CASGLGTSGSLFF. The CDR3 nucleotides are TGTGCTAGTGGCCTAGGGACTAGCGGGAGTTTGTTCTTC.

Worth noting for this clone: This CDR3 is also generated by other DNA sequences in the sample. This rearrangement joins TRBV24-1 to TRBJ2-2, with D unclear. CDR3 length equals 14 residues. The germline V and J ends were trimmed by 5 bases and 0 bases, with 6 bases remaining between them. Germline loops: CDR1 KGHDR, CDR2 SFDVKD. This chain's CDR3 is CATSGRPNTGELFF. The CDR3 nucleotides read TGTGCCACCAGTGGGCGGCCGAACACCGGGGAGCTGTTTTTT.

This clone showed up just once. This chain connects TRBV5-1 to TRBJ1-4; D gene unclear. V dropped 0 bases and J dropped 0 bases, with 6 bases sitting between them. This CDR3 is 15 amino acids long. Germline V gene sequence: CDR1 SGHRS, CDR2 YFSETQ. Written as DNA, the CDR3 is TGCGCCAGCAGCTTGGCGGTGGCAACTAATGAAAAACTGTTTTTT. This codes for CASSLAVATNEKLFF.

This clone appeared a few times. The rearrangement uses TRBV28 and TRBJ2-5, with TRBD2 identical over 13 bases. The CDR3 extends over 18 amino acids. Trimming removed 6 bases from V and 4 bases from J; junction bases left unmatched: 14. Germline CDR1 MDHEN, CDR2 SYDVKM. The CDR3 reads CASSELGTSGTLGETQYF. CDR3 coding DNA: TGTGCCAGCAGCGAGCTAGGGACTAGCGGGACCCTGGGAGAGACCCAGTACTTC.

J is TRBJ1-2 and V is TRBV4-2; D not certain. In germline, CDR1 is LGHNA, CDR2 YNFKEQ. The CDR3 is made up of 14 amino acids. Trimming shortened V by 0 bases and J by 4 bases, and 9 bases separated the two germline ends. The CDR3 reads CASSQDAQSYGYTF. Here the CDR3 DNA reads TGTGCCAGCAGCCAAGACGCGCAGTCCTATGGCTACACCTTC.

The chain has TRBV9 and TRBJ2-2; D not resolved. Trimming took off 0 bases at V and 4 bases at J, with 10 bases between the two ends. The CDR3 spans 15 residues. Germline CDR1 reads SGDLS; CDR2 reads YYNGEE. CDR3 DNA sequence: TGTGCCAGCAGCGTAGGCCCCAGGCCCACCGGGGAGCTGTTTTTT. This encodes CASSVGPRPTGELFF.

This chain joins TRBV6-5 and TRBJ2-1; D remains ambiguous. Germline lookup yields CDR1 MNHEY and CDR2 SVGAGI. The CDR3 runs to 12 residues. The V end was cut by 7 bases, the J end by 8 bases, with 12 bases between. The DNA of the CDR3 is TGTGCCAGCAATAATATGGTTGATGAGCAGTTCTTC. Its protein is CASNNMVDEQFF.

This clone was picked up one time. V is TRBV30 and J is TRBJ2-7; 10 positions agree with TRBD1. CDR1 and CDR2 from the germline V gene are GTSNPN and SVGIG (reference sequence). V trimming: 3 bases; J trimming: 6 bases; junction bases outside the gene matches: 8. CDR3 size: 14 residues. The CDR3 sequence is CAWSLGQGFSEQYF. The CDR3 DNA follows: TGTGCCTGGAGCCTGGGACAGGGGTTCAGCGAGCAGTACTTC.

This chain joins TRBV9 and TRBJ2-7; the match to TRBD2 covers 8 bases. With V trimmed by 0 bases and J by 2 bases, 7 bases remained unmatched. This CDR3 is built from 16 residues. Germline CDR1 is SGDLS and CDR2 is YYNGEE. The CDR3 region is CASSVASSGSPYEQYF. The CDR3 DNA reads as TGTGCCAGCAGCGTAGCATCCAGCGGGAGCCCCTACGAGCAGTACTTC.

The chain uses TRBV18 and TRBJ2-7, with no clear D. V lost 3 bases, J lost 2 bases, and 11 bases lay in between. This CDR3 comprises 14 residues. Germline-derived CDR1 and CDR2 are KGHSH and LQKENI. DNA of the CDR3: TGTGCCAGCTCACCCTACAGTTCCCCCTACGAGCAGTACTTC. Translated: CASSPYSSPYEQYF.

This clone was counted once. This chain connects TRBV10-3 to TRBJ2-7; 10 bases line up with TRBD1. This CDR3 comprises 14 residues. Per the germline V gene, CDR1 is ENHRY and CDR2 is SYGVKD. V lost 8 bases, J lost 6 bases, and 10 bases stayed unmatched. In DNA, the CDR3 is TGTGCCATCGGGAGGACAGGGGGGGGACTCGAGCAGTACTTC. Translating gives CAIGRTGGGLEQYF.

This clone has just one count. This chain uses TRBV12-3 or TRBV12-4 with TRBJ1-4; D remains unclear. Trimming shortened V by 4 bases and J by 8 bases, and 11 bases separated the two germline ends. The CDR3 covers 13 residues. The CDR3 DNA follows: TGTGCCAGCAGTTATACGGTCCAGGAAAAACTGTTTTTT. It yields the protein CASSYTVQEKLFF.

CDR3 DNA: TGTGCCAGCTCACCTCGACAGGAGAACACTGAAGCTTTCTTT. Protein sequence: CASSPRQENTEAFF. J is TRBJ1-1 and V is TRBV18, with D tentatively TRBD1 (6 bases). Germline loops: CDR1 KGHSH, CDR2 LQKENI. V was shortened by 3 bases and J by 1 base, with 9 bases between the two germline ends. The CDR3 is 14 residues long.

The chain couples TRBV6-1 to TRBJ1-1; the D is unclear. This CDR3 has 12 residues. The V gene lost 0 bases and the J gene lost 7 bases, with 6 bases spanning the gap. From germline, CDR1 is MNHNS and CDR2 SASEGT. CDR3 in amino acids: CASSEAELEAFF. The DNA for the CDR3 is TGTGCCAGCAGTGAAGCAGAGCTTGAAGCTTTCTTT.

In nucleotides, the CDR3 is TGTGCCAGCAGCGTAGGGGGTTTTGGAAACACCATATATTTT. The encoded protein is CASSVGGFGNTIYF. J is TRBJ1-3 and V is TRBV9, with unresolved D. This CDR3 spans 14 amino acids. Trimming stripped 0 bases from V and 3 bases from J, with 7 bases between. Germline assignment: CDR1 SGDLS and CDR2 YYNGEE.

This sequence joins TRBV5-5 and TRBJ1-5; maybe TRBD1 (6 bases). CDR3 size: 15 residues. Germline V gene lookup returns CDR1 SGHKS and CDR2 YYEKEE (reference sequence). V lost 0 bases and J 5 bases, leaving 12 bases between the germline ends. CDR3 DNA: TGTGCCAGCAGCTTGGCAGGGGACCCATATCAGCCCCAGCATTTT. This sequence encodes CASSLAGDPYQPQHF.

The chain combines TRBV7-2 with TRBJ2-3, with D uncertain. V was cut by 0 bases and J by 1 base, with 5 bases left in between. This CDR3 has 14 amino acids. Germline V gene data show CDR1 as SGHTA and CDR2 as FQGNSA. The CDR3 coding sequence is TGTGCCAGCAGCTTAGCATCAGGCACAGATACGCAGTATTTT. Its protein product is CASSLASGTDTQYF.

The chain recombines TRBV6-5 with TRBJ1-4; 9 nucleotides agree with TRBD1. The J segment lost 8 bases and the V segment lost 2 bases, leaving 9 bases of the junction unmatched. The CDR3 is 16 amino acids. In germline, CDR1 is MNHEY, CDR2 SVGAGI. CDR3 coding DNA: TGTGCCAGCAGTTACACTCCGGGACAGGGTACGGAAAAACTGTTTTTT. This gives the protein CASSYTPGQGTEKLFF.

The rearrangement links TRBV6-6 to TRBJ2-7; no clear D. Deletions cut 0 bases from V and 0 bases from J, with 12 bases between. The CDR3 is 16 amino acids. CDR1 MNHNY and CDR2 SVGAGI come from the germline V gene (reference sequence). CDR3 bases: TGTGCCAGCAGTTACTCGGGTGGCTCGAGCTCCTACGAGCAGTACTTC. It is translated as CASSYSGGSSSYEQYF.

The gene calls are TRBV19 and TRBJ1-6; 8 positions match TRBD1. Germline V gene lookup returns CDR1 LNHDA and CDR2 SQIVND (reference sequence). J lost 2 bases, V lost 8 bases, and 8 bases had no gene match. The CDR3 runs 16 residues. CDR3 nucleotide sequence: TGTGCCAGTGGGCCAGGGGGCGAGGCCTATAATTCACCCCTCCACTTT. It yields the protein CASGPGGEAYNSPLHF.

Here the CDR3 DNA reads TGTGCCAGCAGCTCCCCCCTTGGGGACAAAAACATTCAGTACTTC. Its protein product is CASSSPLGDKNIQYF. J is TRBJ2-4 and V is TRBV5-4; D unclear. Trimming removed 3 bases at V and 3 bases at J, with 13 bases between. This CDR3 has 15 amino acids. Germline CDR1 SGHNT, CDR2 YYREEE (reference sequence).